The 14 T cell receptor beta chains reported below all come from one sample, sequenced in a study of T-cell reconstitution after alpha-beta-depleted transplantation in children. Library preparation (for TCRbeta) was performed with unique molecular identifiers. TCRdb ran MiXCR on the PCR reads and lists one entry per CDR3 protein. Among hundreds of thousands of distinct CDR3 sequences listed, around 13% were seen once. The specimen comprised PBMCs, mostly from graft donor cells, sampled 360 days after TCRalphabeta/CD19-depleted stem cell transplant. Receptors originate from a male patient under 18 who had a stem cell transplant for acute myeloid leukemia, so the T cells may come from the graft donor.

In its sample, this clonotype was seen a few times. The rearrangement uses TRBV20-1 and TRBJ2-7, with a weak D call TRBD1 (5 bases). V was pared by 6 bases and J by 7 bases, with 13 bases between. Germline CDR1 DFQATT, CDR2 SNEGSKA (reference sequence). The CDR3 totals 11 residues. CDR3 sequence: CSADQGREQYF. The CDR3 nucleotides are TGCAGTGCCGACCAGGGCCGGGAGCAGTACTTC.

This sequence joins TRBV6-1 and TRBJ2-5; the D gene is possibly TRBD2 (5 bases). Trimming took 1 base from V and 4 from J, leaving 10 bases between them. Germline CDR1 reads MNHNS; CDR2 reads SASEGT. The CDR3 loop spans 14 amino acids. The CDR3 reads CASSEGVGGETQYF. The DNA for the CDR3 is TGTGCCAGCAGTGAAGGGGTAGGAGGAGAGACCCAGTACTTC.

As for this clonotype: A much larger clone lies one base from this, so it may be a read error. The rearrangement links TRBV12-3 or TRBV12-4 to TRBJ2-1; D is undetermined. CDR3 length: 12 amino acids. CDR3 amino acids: CDSTLHRNEQFF. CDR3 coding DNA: TGTGACAGCACACTTCATCGGAATGAGCAGTTCTTC.

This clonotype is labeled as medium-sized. CDR3 sequence: CSALITYEQYF. CDR3 DNA sequence: TGCAGTGCTCTTATAACCTACGAGCAGTACTTC. The genes are TRBV20-1 and TRBJ2-7; D is unresolved. Per germline, CDR1 DFQATT and CDR2 SNEGSKA (reference sequence). V shed 5 bases and J shed 2 bases, with 7 bases lying between them. The CDR3 has 11 residues.

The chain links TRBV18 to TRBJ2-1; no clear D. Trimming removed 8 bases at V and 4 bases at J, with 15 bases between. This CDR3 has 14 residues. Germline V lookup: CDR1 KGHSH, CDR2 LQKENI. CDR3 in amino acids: CASHSLPIYNEQFF. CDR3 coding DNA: TGTGCCAGCCACAGTCTTCCTATTTACAATGAGCAGTTCTTC.

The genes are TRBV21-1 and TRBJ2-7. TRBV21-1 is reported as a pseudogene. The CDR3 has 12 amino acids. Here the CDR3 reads CASSKEVYEQYF. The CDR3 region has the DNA TGTGCCAGCAGCAAAGAGGTCTACGAGCAGTACTTC.

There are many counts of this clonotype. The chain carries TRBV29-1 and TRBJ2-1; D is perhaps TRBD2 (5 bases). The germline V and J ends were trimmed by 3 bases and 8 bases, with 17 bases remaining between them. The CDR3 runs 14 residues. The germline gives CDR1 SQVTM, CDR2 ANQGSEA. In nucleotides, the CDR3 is TGCAGCGTTGATGGGGAACTAGTTTATTATGAGCAGTTCTTC. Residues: CSVDGELVYYEQFF.

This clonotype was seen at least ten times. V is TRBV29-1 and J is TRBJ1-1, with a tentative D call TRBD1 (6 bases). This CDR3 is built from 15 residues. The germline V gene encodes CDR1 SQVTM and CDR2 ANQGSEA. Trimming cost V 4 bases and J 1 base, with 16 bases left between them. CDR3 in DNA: TGCAGCGTTGTCCCCAGAGGGGGAACGAACACTGAAGCTTTCTTT. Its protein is CSVVPRGGTNTEAFF.

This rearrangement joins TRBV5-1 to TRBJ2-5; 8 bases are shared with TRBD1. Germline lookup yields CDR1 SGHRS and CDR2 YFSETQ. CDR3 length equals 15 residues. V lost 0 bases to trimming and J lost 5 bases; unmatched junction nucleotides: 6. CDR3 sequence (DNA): TGCGCCAGCAGCTTGGCCCAGGGGGCCTGGGAGACCCAGTACTTC. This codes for CASSLAQGAWETQYF.

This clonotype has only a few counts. CDR3 in amino acids: CASSQDRTGTNAAETQYF. CDR3 coding DNA: TGCGCCAGCAGCCAAGATCGGACCGGGACTAATGCCGCGGAGACCCAGTACTTC. The chain carries TRBV4-3 and TRBJ2-5, with TRBD2 identical over 7 bases. The CDR3 extends over 18 amino acids. The J segment lost 5 bases and the V segment lost 0 bases, leaving 15 bases of the junction unmatched. The germline CDR1 and CDR2 sequences are LGHNA and YSLEER.

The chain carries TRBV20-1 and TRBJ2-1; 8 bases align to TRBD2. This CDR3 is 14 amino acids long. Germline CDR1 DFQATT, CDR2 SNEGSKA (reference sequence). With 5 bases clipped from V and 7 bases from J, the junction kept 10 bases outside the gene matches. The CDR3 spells CSAHQRERGNEQFF. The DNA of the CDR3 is TGCAGTGCTCACCAGCGGGAGCGGGGGAATGAGCAGTTCTTC.

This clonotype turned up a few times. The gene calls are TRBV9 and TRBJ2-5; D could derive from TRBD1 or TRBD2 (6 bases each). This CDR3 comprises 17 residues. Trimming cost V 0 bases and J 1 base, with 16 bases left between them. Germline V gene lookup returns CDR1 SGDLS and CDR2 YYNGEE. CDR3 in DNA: TGTGCCAGCAGCGTAGATCCGGTTGGGGGGCTCCAAGAGACCCAGTACTTC. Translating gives CASSVDPVGGLQETQYF.

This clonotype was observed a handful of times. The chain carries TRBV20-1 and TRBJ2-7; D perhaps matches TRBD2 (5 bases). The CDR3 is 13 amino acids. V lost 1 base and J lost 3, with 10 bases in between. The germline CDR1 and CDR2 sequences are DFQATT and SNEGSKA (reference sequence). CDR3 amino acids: CSARAGLHYEQYF. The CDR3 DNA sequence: TGCAGTGCTAGAGCCGGACTCCACTACGAGCAGTACTTC.

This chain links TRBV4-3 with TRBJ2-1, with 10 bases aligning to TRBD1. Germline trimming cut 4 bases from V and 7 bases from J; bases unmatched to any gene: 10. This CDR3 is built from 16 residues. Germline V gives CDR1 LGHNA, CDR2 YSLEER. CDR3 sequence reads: CASSPLRTGGGNEQFF. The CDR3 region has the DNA TGCGCCAGCAGCCCCCTAAGGACAGGGGGAGGGAATGAGCAGTTCTTC.